Listed here is a single T cell receptor (beta chain). Its specificity is unknown. The sample belongs to a study of graft-versus-host responses after intestinal transplantation. About the study: Recipients were given multivisceral, liver-intestinal, or isolated intestinal transplants.

Here immunoSEQ multiplex PCR was the method, and the copy in TCRdb shows in-frame clones only, minus some. The sample gives about 86,000 clones, around 90% of which show up once; 0.28% is in the top ten. Sequencing was performed on unstimulated CD4+ T cells sorted from spleen or lymph node cells, taken before transplant. The TCR sequence derives from a human donor who was the organ donor for an intestinal transplant.

CDR3 DNA: TGTGCCAGCAGCCAAGATGGTACGGGAGGGCCCCGCTACGAGCAGTACTTC. Protein sequence: CASSQDGTGGPRYEQYF. The chain is built from TRBV4-2 and TRBJ2-7; 8 bases fit TRBD2. Trimming removed 0 bases from V and 3 bases from J; junction bases left unmatched: 10. Germline V gives CDR1 LGHNA, CDR2 YNFKEQ. CDR3 length: 17 residues.